Detailed here is one T cell receptor beta chain. These data belong to a study of blood T cell repertoires in COVID-19. This CDR3 contains 13 residues. The germline V and J ends were trimmed by 6 bases and 6 bases, with 14 bases remaining between them. In the original analysis: Estimates of nucleated cell counts were drawn from the amplification of reference gene primers. The data were produced by immunoSEQ multiplex PCR, yet TCRdb's version contains in-frame clones alone and is incomplete. Clone size and the V and J calls come from that table; the DNA yielded D and trimming. The sample lists 150,000 or so clones, about 87% occurring once.

Material: peripheral blood. The rearrangement links TRBV12-3 or TRBV12-4 to TRBJ1-1, with D perhaps TRBD1 (6 bases). This receptor was identified in a man between 60 and 75 years old with COVID-19, enrolled during active disease. This CDR3 reads CASRPDRGAEAFF. The CDR3 DNA reads TGTGCCAGCAGACCGGACAGAGGAGCTGAAGCTTTCTTT.